Included here is one T cell receptor beta chain sequence, with context. The antigen is unknown. Trimming shortened V by 5 bases and J by 9 bases, and 20 bases separated the two germline ends. This CDR3 spans 16 amino acids. The V gene's germline CDR1 is MNHEY and CDR2 SMNVEV (reference sequence). The sample belongs to a study of Ad26.COV2.S vaccination and SARS-CoV-2 variants. Study-level information: Donor got 5x10^10 or 1x10^11 viral particles of Ad26.COV2.S.

TCRdb keeps only in-frame clones here, not all; method: immunoSEQ multiplex PCR. The sample holds approximately 420,000 clones; more than 85% are singletons and the top ten take around 3.4%. Overall study results and limits: Placebo and vaccine recipients had non-spike TCR breadth that was similar.

The sample's treatment: 15 to 20 received Ad26.COV2.S at low or high dose, single or two shots; 5 received placebo; per-sample allocation not given. Sampling was done on day 63 after the first vaccine or placebo injection. The receptor comes from a person between 18 and 65 years old who received the Ad26.COV2.S COVID-19 vaccine or a placebo. This sample comprised peripheral blood, obtained in a trial of Ad26.COV2.S vaccine versus placebo. This chain joins TRBV27 and TRBJ1-6, with D perhaps TRBD1 (5 bases). This chain's CDR3 is CASSPLWPGIGSPLHF. The CDR3, as DNA: TGTGCCAGCAGTCCACTATGGCCAGGGATAGGTTCACCCCTCCACTTT.